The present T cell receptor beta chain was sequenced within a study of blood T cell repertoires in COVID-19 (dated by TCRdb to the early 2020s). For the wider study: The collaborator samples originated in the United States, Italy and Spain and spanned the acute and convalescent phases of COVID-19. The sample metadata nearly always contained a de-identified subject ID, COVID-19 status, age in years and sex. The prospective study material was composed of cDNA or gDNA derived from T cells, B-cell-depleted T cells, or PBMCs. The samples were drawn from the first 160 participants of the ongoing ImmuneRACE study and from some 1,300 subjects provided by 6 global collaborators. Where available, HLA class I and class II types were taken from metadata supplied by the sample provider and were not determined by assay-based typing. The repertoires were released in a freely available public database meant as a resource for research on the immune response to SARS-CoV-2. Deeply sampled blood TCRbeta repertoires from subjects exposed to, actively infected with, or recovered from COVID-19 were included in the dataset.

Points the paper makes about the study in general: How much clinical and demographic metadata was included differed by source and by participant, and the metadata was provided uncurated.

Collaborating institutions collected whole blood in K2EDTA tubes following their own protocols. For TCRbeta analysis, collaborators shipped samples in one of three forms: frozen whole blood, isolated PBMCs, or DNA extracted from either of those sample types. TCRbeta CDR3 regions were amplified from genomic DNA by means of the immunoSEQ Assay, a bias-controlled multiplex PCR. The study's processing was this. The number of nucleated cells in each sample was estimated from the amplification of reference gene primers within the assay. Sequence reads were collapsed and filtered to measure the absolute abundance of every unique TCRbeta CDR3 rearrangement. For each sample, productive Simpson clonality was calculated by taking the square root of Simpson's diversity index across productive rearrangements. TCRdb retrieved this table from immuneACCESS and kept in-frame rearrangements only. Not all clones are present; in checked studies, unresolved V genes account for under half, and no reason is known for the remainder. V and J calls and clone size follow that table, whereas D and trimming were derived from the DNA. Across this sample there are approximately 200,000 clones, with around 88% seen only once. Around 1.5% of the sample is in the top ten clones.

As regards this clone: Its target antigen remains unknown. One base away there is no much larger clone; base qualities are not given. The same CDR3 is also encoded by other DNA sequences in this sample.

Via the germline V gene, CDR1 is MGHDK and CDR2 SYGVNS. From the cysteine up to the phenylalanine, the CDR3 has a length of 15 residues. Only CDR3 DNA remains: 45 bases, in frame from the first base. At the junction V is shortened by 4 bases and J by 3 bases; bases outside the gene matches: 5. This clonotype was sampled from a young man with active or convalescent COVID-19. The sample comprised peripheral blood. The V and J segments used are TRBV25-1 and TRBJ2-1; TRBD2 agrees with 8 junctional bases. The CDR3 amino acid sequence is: CASSAGAGGYNEQFF. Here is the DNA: TGTGCCAGCAGTGCAGGTGCGGGAGGCTACAATGAGCAGTTCTTC.